Listed below are T cell receptor beta chains from one sample, sequenced in a study of OX40 agonist ivuxolimab in advanced cancers. Data came from immunoSEQ multiplex PCR; TCRdb stores just in-frame clones and leaves some out. This table has tens of thousands of clones, about 79% appearing once. The sequenced sample was CD4+ or CD8+ T cells sorted from blood, obtained in a trial of the OX40 agonist ivuxolimab. Every receptor here comes from an adult with an advanced solid tumor such as melanoma, head and neck, liver or kidney cancer. CDR3s include the opening cysteine and the closing phenylalanine or tryptophan. A D gene is named only where the DNA matches it firmly. Not every row has a clone size; where given, it reads once, few, many or a size class.

d_gene	v_gene	j_gene	abundance	CDR3nt	CDR3aa
TRBD2	TRBV14	TRBJ2-1	NA	TGTGCCAGCAGCCAAGATTGGGCCGGGACTAGCGTCTACAATGAGCAGTTCTTC	CASSQDWAGTSVYNEQFF
NA	TRBV23-1	TRBJ2-7	NA	TGCGCCAGCAGCCCCGCAGTAGGTTATACCGGGGAGCAGTACTTC	CASSPAVGYTGEQYF
TRBD1	TRBV10-3	TRBJ2-7	NA	TGTGCCATCAGCCGAGGACAGGTAAACTCCTACGAGCAGTACTTC	CAISRGQVNSYEQYF
TRBD2	TRBV10-3	TRBJ2-5	NA	TGTGCCATCAGCGCTAGCGGGCAAGAGACCCAGTACTTC	CAISASGQETQYF
TRBD1	TRBV7-9	TRBJ1-5	NA	TGTGCCAGCAGCTTACCAGGGGGAAATCAGCCCCAGCATTTT	CASSLPGGNQPQHF
NA	TRBV6-4	TRBJ2-7	NA	TGTGCCAGCAGCGGTCCAGGGGGGCCCTACGAGCAGTACTTC	CASSGPGGPYEQYF
NA	TRBV6-5	TRBJ2-7	NA	TGTGCCAGCAGTAGGTCTAGTATCCCTGTCTACGAGCAGTACTTC	CASSRSSIPVYEQYF
NA	TRBV7-9	TRBJ1-5	NA	TGTGCCAGCAGCTTAGGGGGGGACAGCAATCAGCCCCAGCATTTT	CASSLGGDSNQPQHF
TRBD2	TRBV7-9	TRBJ2-2	NA	TGTGCCAGCAGCGAGGGACTAGCGGGAGTCACCGGGGAGCTGTTTTTT	CASSEGLAGVTGELFF
NA	TRBV5-8	TRBJ1-6	NA	TGTGCCAGCAGCTTGGGTGTAAGAGGCCAAAATTCACCCCTCCACTTT	CASSLGVRGQNSPLHF
TRBD1	TRBV5-1	TRBJ1-1	once	TGCGCCAGCAGCCTACGACAGGGACGGATGAACACTGAAGCTTTCTTT	CASSLRQGRMNTEAFF
TRBD2	TRBV4-3	TRBJ2-3	NA	TGCGCCAGCAGCCAAGATCTGGGACTAGCGGGGGGGCAGTATACGCAGTATTTT	CASSQDLGLAGGQYTQYF
TRBD1	TRBV7-3	TRBJ2-5	few	TGTGCCAGCAGCTTAACAGGGGGCGGAGTAGAGACCCAGTACTTC	CASSLTGGGVETQYF
TRBD2	TRBV7-2	TRBJ2-3	NA	TGTGCCAGCAGCACAGGAGGGAGCGGGGCTCTTCGAAACACGCAGTATTTT	CASSTGGSGALRNTQYF
NA	TRBV7-2	TRBJ1-1	NA	TGTGCCAGCAGCTGGTCAGGGAGTGGGACTGAAGCTTTCTTT	CASSWSGSGTEAFF
NA	TRBV6-5	TRBJ2-7	NA	TGTGCCAGCAGAACCACGGGCACCTACGAGCAGTACTTC	CASRTTGTYEQYF
NA	TRBV19	TRBJ2-7	NA	TGTGCCAGTAGTCCGAGGGGACTCCAGCGCCCCTCCTACGAGCAGTACTTC	CASSPRGLQRPSYEQYF
TRBD1	TRBV9	TRBJ2-7	NA	TGTGCCAGCAGCAAAGCCGGGACAGGGAGCAGAGAGCAGTACTTC	CASSKAGTGSREQYF
NA	TRBV29-1	TRBJ2-2	NA	TGCAGCGTTGCCGGGGGTAGTTGGAACACCGGGGAGCTGTTTTTT	CSVAGGSWNTGELFF
NA	TRBV5-6	TRBJ2-7	NA	TGTGCCAGCAGCCGGCTTACTCCCTTATTTTACGAGCAGTACTTC	CASSRLTPLFYEQYF
NA	TRBV15	TRBJ1-6	few	TGTGCCACCAGCAGGGGGCGGGTTAATTCACCCCTCCACTTT	CATSRGRVNSPLHF
NA	TRBV11-3	TRBJ2-2	NA	TGTGCCAGCAGCCCAAGTCGAGGGAACGGGGAGCTGTTTTTT	CASSPSRGNGELFF
TRBD2	TRBV9	TRBJ2-5	NA	TGTGCCAGCAGCGTAGGTGTCAGCGGGGGCCCGACGGGAGAGACCCAGTACTTC	CASSVGVSGGPTGETQYF
NA	TRBV7-2	TRBJ2-7	NA	TGTGCCAGCAGCCGACCCGGTTCCGAGCAGTACTTC	CASSRPGSEQYF
TRBD2	TRBV11-2	TRBJ2-1	once	TGTGCCAGCAGCTTAAGGGCTAGCGGGAGAACTTCCCACAATGAGCAGTTCTTC	CASSLRASGRTSHNEQFF
NA	TRBV5-1	TRBJ1-4	NA	TGCGCCAGCAGCTCAACAGCAACTAATGAAAAACTGTTTTTT	CASSSTATNEKLFF
NA	TRBV6-1	TRBJ1-2	NA	TGTGCCACCAGACAGGATGGCTACACCTTC	CATRQDGYTF
TRBD2	TRBV30	TRBJ2-3	NA	TGTGCCTGGAGTGTCGGGCGGGGGAACACAGATACGCAGTATTTT	CAWSVGRGNTDTQYF
NA	TRBV6-1	TRBJ2-7	NA	TGTGCCAGCAGTGAAGGGACCTACGAGCAGTACTTC	CASSEGTYEQYF
NA	TRBV18	TRBJ2-3	NA	TGTGCCAGCTCAAGGGGGGACGGTCCCTCCACAGATACGCAGTATTTT	CASSRGDGPSTDTQYF
TRBD1	TRBV6-5	TRBJ2-1	NA	TGTGCCAGCAGCCAACGGACAGGGGGCCTTAATGAGCAGTTCTTC	CASSQRTGGLNEQFF
NA	TRBV25-1	TRBJ2-3	NA	TGTGCCAGCAGCGGACAGGGAGGGACAGATACGCAGTATTTT	CASSGQGGTDTQYF
TRBD2	TRBV5-6	TRBJ2-1	NA	TGTGCCAGCAGCTTGGCTGGAGCGGGAGGGCCGGACAATGAGCAGTTCTTC	CASSLAGAGGPDNEQFF
NA	TRBV19	TRBJ2-7	once	TGTGCCAGTAGTATGGGGGCGGGAGCTTACGAGCAGTACTTC	CASSMGAGAYEQYF
NA	TRBV27	TRBJ2-3	NA	TGTGCCCGCACGGGGCAGAGCACAGATACGCAGTATTTT	CARTGQSTDTQYF
TRBD1	TRBV27	TRBJ1-1	NA	TGTGCCAGCAGTGACACCGGGACAGGGCCCTATGATGAAGCTTTCTTT	CASSDTGTGPYDEAFF
TRBD2	TRBV6-5	TRBJ2-7	NA	TGTGCCAGCACCGGCACTAGCGGGGGCACCTACGAGCAGTACTTC	CASTGTSGGTYEQYF
TRBD1	TRBV10-1	TRBJ1-6	NA	TGCGCCAGCAGTCCAACCGGGACAGGGGGATATTCACCCCTCCACTTT	CASSPTGTGGYSPLHF
NA	TRBV9	TRBJ2-4	NA	TGTGCCAGCAGCCCTCAGGGTTTGGGAAACATTCAGTACTTC	CASSPQGLGNIQYF
NA	TRBV7-9	TRBJ2-7	NA	TGTGCCAGCAGCTTAGGAGGGGCCGCAGGGTCGAACGAGCAGTACTTC	CASSLGGAAGSNEQYF
NA	TRBV7-2	TRBJ2-7	NA	TGTGCCAGCAGCTTAGAGGCAAGGGAAGGCTACGAGCAGTACTTC	CASSLEAREGYEQYF